These 18 T cell receptor beta chains came from one sample sequenced in a study of cytomegalovirus exposure and HLA in healthy donors. The PCR used 60 Vbeta and 13 Jbeta primers. Some clones are missing from TCRdb's copy, which holds only in-frame ones; the method was immunoSEQ multiplex PCR. This repertoire includes about 170,000 clones. The source material was PBMCs. These receptors were taken from a woman aged 18-29 years in good health and CMV-seropositive.

The gene calls are TRBV5-4 and TRBJ2-2; 7 bases are shared with TRBD2. V lost 4 bases, J lost 4 bases, and 4 bases stayed unmatched. The CDR3 has 14 residues. CDR1 and CDR2 from the germline V gene are SGHNT and YYREEE (reference sequence). The chain's CDR3 is CASSQAGPTGELFF. CDR3 sequence (DNA): TGTGCCAGCAGCCAAGCGGGACCCACCGGGGAGCTGTTTTTT.

The chain is built from TRBV11-1 and TRBJ2-7; D is perhaps TRBD2 (7 bases). The V and J ends lost 7 bases and 3 bases respectively, with 16 bases between them. Germline assignment: CDR1 SGHAT and CDR2 FQDESV (reference sequence). This CDR3 comprises 14 residues. In DNA form, the CDR3 reads TGTGCCAGCACCTTGGGAGGGGGTCACTACGAGCAGTACTTC. It encodes CASTLGGGHYEQYF.

The chain combines TRBV7-9 with TRBJ1-2; 10 positions match TRBD1. The J segment lost 3 bases and the V segment lost 5 bases, leaving 6 bases of the junction unmatched. CDR1 is SEHNR and CDR2 is FQNEAQ in the germline V gene (reference sequence). The CDR3 runs to 15 residues. The CDR3 spells CASSPGQGTDYGYTF. The CDR3 DNA is TGTGCCAGCAGCCCGGGACAGGGGACTGACTATGGCTACACCTTC.

The J gene is TRBJ1-5, the V gene TRBV5-8; no clear D gene. The CDR3 totals 12 residues. V was trimmed by 4 bases and J by 5 bases, leaving 7 bases between them. Per germline, CDR1 SGHTS and CDR2 YDEGEE. The CDR3 protein is CASSELDQPQHF. CDR3 nucleotide sequence: TGTGCCAGCAGCGAGTTAGATCAGCCCCAGCATTTT.

This chain joins TRBV29-1 and TRBJ2-1; the match to TRBD1 covers 7 bases. Germline V gene sequence: CDR1 SQVTM, CDR2 ANQGSEA. CDR3 size: 11 residues. The junction had 2 bases not matched to a gene; V was cut back by 2 bases and J by 10 bases. The CDR3 DNA reads TGCAGCGTTGAAAAGGACAGGGAGCAGTTCTTC. Translated, it gives CSVEKDREQFF.

This rearrangement joins TRBV7-8 to TRBJ2-1; a possible D gene is TRBD1 (6 bases). The CDR3 totals 15 residues. V lost 5 bases and J 4 bases, leaving 15 bases between the germline ends. CDR1 is SGHVS and CDR2 is FQNEAQ in the germline V gene. CDR3 residues: CASSQNRADYNEQFF. The CDR3 region has the DNA TGTGCCAGCAGCCAGAACAGGGCAGATTACAATGAGCAGTTCTTC.

The gene calls are TRBV4-1 and TRBJ1-1, with a weak D call TRBD1 (5 bases). Between the trimmed V and J ends, which lost 0 bases and 5 bases, there was a span of 10 bases. The CDR3 has 14 amino acids. Per germline, CDR1 MGHRA and CDR2 YSYEKL. Here the CDR3 DNA reads TGCGCCAGCAGCCAAGATGGGGGGTGGACTGAAGCTTTCTTT. Translation: CASSQDGGWTEAFF.

This chain joins TRBV7-8 and TRBJ2-1; TRBD1 might be the D (5 bases). The germline CDR1 and CDR2 sequences are SGHVS and FQNEAQ. V was pared by 1 base and J by 5 bases, with 12 bases between. The CDR3 sequence is 15 residues long. The CDR3 is CASSLDRFEHNEQFF. CDR3 DNA sequence: TGTGCCAGCAGCTTAGACAGGTTTGAACACAATGAGCAGTTCTTC.

The chain links TRBV4-2 to TRBJ2-3, with TRBD2 matching 11 bases. Germline CDR1 is LGHNA and CDR2 is YNFKEQ. Unmatched junction bases numbered 4, after V lost 0 bases and J lost 2 bases. CDR3 size: 17 residues. Here the CDR3 reads CASSQDTSGRDTDTQYF. The CDR3 DNA sequence: TGTGCCAGCAGCCAAGATACTAGCGGGAGAGACACAGATACGCAGTATTTT.

The rearrangement links TRBV7-6 to TRBJ1-5; weak D call: TRBD1 (6 bases). V lost 1 base, J lost 5 bases, and 6 bases lay in between. CDR1 and CDR2 (germline): SGHVS, FNYEAQ. This CDR3 contains 13 residues. The CDR3 region has the DNA TGTGCCAGCAGCTTAGGACAGGATCAGCCCCAGCATTTT. Translated: CASSLGQDQPQHF. The variable domain in full, with the rest retrieved from reference TRBV7-6 and TRBJ1-5, is GAGVSQSPRYKVTKRGQDVALRCDPISGHVSLYWYRQALGQGPEFLTYFNYEAQQDKSGLPNDRFSAERPEGSISTLTIQRTEQRDSAMYRCASSLGQDQPQHFGDGTRLSIL.

The genes are TRBV5-1 and TRBJ2-3; D is possibly TRBD2 (6 bases). The ends were cut back, 0 bases at V and 1 base at J, with 9 bases in the middle. CDR1 and CDR2 (germline): SGHRS, YFSETQ. This CDR3 is built from 15 residues. The CDR3 sequence is CASSLGRAGTDTQYF. CDR3 sequence (DNA): TGCGCCAGCAGCTTGGGGAGGGCGGGCACAGATACGCAGTATTTT.

This chain uses TRBV7-2 with TRBJ1-5, with D possibly being TRBD1 (6 bases). Germline V gene lookup returns CDR1 SGHTA and CDR2 FQGNSA. This CDR3 has 12 residues. The V gene lost 3 bases and the J gene lost 11 bases, with 11 bases spanning the gap. CDR3: CASSFLEGAQHF. CDR3 in DNA: TGTGCCAGCAGCTTTCTAGAGGGGGCCCAGCATTTT.

This chain uses TRBV30 with TRBJ2-2, with a weak D call TRBD1 (5 bases). The CDR3 sequence is 14 residues long. Germline lookup yields CDR1 GTSNPN and CDR2 SVGIG (reference sequence). Deletions cut 3 bases from V and 0 bases from J, with 8 bases between. The CDR3 DNA is TGTGCCTGGAGAAGCAGGGCGAACACCGGGGAGCTGTTTTTT. Protein: CAWRSRANTGELFF.

The V call is TRBV5-4, the J call TRBJ2-1; a weak D match, TRBD1 (5 bases). This CDR3 is built from 16 residues. Germline CDR1 is SGHNT and CDR2 is YYREEE (reference sequence). Trimming left V 4 bases short and J 4 bases short, with 18 bases between. CDR3 amino acids: CASSAELDTSYNEQFF. The CDR3 DNA reads as TGTGCCAGCAGCGCCGAACTGGACACATCTTACAATGAGCAGTTCTTC. Variable domain in full (rest from reference TRBV5-4 and TRBJ2-1): ETGVTQSPTHLIKTRGQQVTLRCSSQSGHNTVSWYQQALGQGPQFIFQYYREEENGRGNFPPRFSGLQFPNYSSELNVNALELDDSALYLCASSAELDTSYNEQFFGPGTRLTVL.

The rearrangement uses TRBV27 and TRBJ2-1; D may be TRBD2 (5 bases). Trimming cost V 6 bases and J 4 bases, with 10 bases left between them. The germline V gene encodes CDR1 MNHEY and CDR2 SMNVEV (reference sequence). The CDR3 is 13 amino acids. CDR3 coding DNA: TGTGCCAGCAGCCCAACGGGGTACAATGAGCAGTTCTTC. Its translation is CASSPTGYNEQFF.

V usage is TRBV11-1 and J usage is TRBJ2-2; 9 nucleotides line up with TRBD2. CDR3 length: 18 amino acids. V shed 10 bases, J shed 5 bases, and the junction held 20 bases outside the gene matches. Germline V gene lookup returns CDR1 SGHAT and CDR2 FQDESV (reference sequence). The CDR3 nucleotides are TGTGCCACCGAGCCGGGACTAGCTCTAGAAACCGGGACCGGGGAGCTGTTTTTT. Translating it yields CATEPGLALETGTGELFF.

This sequence joins TRBV5-1 and TRBJ2-7; 8 nucleotides line up with TRBD1. The CDR3 has 17 residues. J gave up 3 bases and V 4 bases, and 15 bases lay outside the gene matches. Per the germline V gene, CDR1 is SGHRS and CDR2 is YFSETQ. DNA of the CDR3: TGCGCCAGCAGCCCCGTAATAGCGACAGGGGATTACTACGAGCAGTACTTC. It encodes CASSPVIATGDYYEQYF.

The J gene is TRBJ2-3, the V gene TRBV15; a weak D match, TRBD2 (7 bases). CDR1 is LNHNV, CDR2 YYDKDF, per germline (reference sequence). Trimming pared 1 base from V and 0 bases from J, leaving 17 bases between. The CDR3 totals 18 residues. The CDR3 DNA is TGTGCCACCAGCAGAGCCGGGGGGCCTGATCCTAGCACAGATACGCAGTATTTT. This encodes CATSRAGGPDPSTDTQYF. Full variable domain (missing parts from reference TRBV15 and TRBJ2-3): DAMVIQNPRYQVTQFGKPVTLSCSQTLNHNVMYWYQQKSSQAPKLLFHYYDKDFNNEADTPDNFQSRRPNTSFCFLDIRSPGLGDTAMYLCATSRAGGPDPSTDTQYFGPGTRLTVL.